Each of the 25 T cell receptor beta chains below was sequenced from the same sample in a study of shared clonotypes between healthy human individuals (dated by TCRdb to the early 2020s). Libraries came from the immunoSEQ multiplex PCR assay. Drawn from immuneACCESS, this table holds only the in-frame rearrangements with V and J called that TCRdb kept. Clones are partly lost; checked studies trace under half to an unresolved V gene and leave the rest unexplained. This sample holds some 2.3 million clones; just over 90% were observed only once. Roughly 0.36% of the sample rests with the top ten. The sequencing input was naive CD4+ T cells from PBMCs. Interpreted using the paper, the cell subset or site label stands for: CD45RA+ positively selected. All receptors derive from a young man in good health. Some clones in this sample may be carry-over from other donors' samples.

V is TRBV19 and J is TRBJ2-3; D is unresolved. Germline-derived CDR1 and CDR2 are LNHDA and SQIVND (reference sequence). The germline V and J ends were trimmed by 3 bases and 4 bases, with 11 bases remaining between them. The CDR3 is 14 amino acids. The CDR3 protein is CASSISRVPDTQYF. Here the CDR3 DNA reads TGTGCCAGTAGTATCTCCCGGGTTCCAGATACGCAGTATTTT.

The J gene is TRBJ1-5, the V gene TRBV7-9; tentatively, D is TRBD1 (5 bases). V was pared by 2 bases and J by 6 bases, with 14 bases between. This CDR3 comprises 15 residues. Germline lookup yields CDR1 SEHNR and CDR2 FQNEAQ (reference sequence). CDR3: CASSLNEGRAQPQHF. The DNA for the CDR3 is TGTGCCAGCAGCTTAAATGAGGGGAGGGCTCAGCCCCAGCATTTT.

The chain uses TRBV6-1 and TRBJ2-7; a possible D gene is TRBD1 (5 bases). The germline CDR1 and CDR2 sequences are MNHNS and SASEGT. The CDR3 has 13 amino acids. Trimming cost V 4 bases and J 6 bases, with 13 bases left between them. CDR3 sequence reads: CASSVQVSGEQYF. CDR3 bases: TGTGCCAGCAGTGTACAGGTTTCGGGCGAGCAGTACTTC.

This clone was recorded once. The rearrangement links TRBV5-1 to TRBJ2-2; 11 bases agree with TRBD2. CDR3 length: 18 residues. Germline trimming cut 0 bases from V and 4 bases from J; bases unmatched to any gene: 8. The germline gives CDR1 SGHRS, CDR2 YFSETQ. The CDR3 nucleotides read TGCGCCAGCAGCTTGGGGGTTCTAGCGGGAGGAGGCACCGGGGAGCTGTTTTTT. Its translation: CASSLGVLAGGGTGELFF.

This clone was counted a single time. Other DNA sequences from this sample encode an identical CDR3 as well. The chain links TRBV15 to TRBJ1-2; D not resolved. Germline assignment: CDR1 LNHNV and CDR2 YYDKDF (reference sequence). With 1 base removed from V and 5 bases from J, the gap between germline ends came to 5 bases. The CDR3 loop spans 12 amino acids. The CDR3: CATSRVGYGYTF. In nucleotides, the CDR3 is TGTGCCACCAGCAGAGTGGGATATGGCTACACCTTC.

The chain is built from TRBV18 and TRBJ1-4, with a tentative D call TRBD1 (5 bases). The ends were cut back, 6 bases at V and 8 bases at J, with 19 bases in the middle. The CDR3 length is 15 residues. Per the germline V gene, CDR1 is KGHSH and CDR2 is LQKENI. The CDR3 sequence is CASSLGQGGTEKLFF. DNA for the CDR3: TGTGCCAGCTCCTTGGGGCAGGGCGGTACCGAAAAACTGTTTTTT.

The CDR3 bases are TGTGCCATCAGTGGGGGTCGGAGTTCCTACGAGCAGTACTTC. It yields the protein CAISGGRSSYEQYF. This chain uses TRBV10-3 with TRBJ2-7; no definite D call. The CDR3 has 14 amino acids. Germline CDR1 is ENHRY and CDR2 is SYGVKD. V lost 4 bases and J 1 base, leaving 11 bases between the germline ends.

The chain combines TRBV5-6 with TRBJ2-4; no reliable D call. The germline CDR1 and CDR2 sequences are SGHDT and YYEEEE. This CDR3 is 16 amino acids long. V lost 0 bases and J 0 bases, leaving 10 bases between the germline ends. The CDR3 here is CASSLGGSLAKNIQYF. Here the CDR3 DNA reads TGTGCCAGCAGCTTGGGTGGCAGTCTAGCCAAAAACATTCAGTACTTC.

The chain links TRBV19 to TRBJ1-2, with TRBD1 identical over 7 bases. The length of the CDR3 is 17 residues. Trimming at V came to 3 bases and at J to 1 base, leaving 11 bases not matched to a gene. Looked up from germline, CDR1 is LNHDA and CDR2 is SQIVND (reference sequence). In nucleotides, the CDR3 is TGTGCCAGTAGTATCGGCCCCGACAGGGCCAATAACTATGGCTACACCTTC. It yields the protein CASSIGPDRANNYGYTF.

The J gene is TRBJ1-2, the V gene TRBV7-9; 10 bases map to TRBD1. Germline trimming cut 5 bases from V and 4 bases from J; bases unmatched to any gene: 10. The length of the CDR3 is 16 residues. CDR1 is SEHNR and CDR2 is FQNEAQ in the germline V gene (reference sequence). The DNA of the CDR3 is TGTGCCAGCAGCCAGAGACAGGGGGCTACCGCCTATGGCTACACCTTC. This translates into CASSQRQGATAYGYTF.

V usage is TRBV5-4 and J usage is TRBJ2-1, with TRBD2 matching 8 bases. In germline, CDR1 is SGHNT, CDR2 YYREEE (reference sequence). V gave up 4 bases and J gave up 0 bases; unmatched junction bases: 12. The CDR3 covers 18 residues. DNA of the CDR3: TGTGCCAGCAGCCCGGGGGCTAGCGGGCTGAGCTCCTACAATGAGCAGTTCTTC. It is translated as CASSPGASGLSSYNEQFF. Combining the CDR3 with reference TRBV5-4 and TRBJ2-1 gives the whole variable domain ETGVTQSPTHLIKTRGQQVTLRCSSQSGHNTVSWYQQALGQGPQFIFQYYREEENGRGNFPPRFSGLQFPNYSSELNVNALELDDSALYLCASSPGASGLSSYNEQFFGPGTRLTVL.

Concerning this clone: Different DNA sequences within this sample yield the same CDR3. V and J are TRBV5-5 and TRBJ2-7; D ambiguous. This CDR3 spans 13 amino acids. Looked up from germline, CDR1 is SGHKS and CDR2 is YYEKEE (reference sequence). The V end lost 0 bases, the J end lost 0 bases, and 4 bases lay between the germline ends. The CDR3 protein is CASSLGSSYEQYF. DNA for the CDR3: TGTGCCAGCAGCTTGGGCAGCTCCTACGAGCAGTACTTC. Full variable domain (rest looked up from reference TRBV5-5 and TRBJ2-7): DAGVTQSPTHLIKTRGQQVTLRCSPISGHKSVSWYQQVLGQGPQFIFQYYEKEERGRGNFPDRFSARQFPNYSSELNVNALLLGDSALYLCASSLGSSYEQYFGPGTRLTVT.

About this clone: This specimen includes other DNA sequences encoding the same CDR3. As DNA, the CDR3 is TGTGCCAGCTCACCCACGACAGGCCAAGAGACCCAGTACTTC. It translates to CASSPTTGQETQYF. V usage is TRBV18 and J usage is TRBJ2-5; possible D gene TRBD1, 6 bases. Germline V gives CDR1 KGHSH, CDR2 LQKENI. The V end lost 3 bases, the J end lost 1 base, and 9 bases lay between the germline ends. The CDR3 is 14 amino acids. Using reference TRBV18 and TRBJ2-5 for the parts outside the CDR3, the full variable domain is NAGVMQNPRHLVRRRGQEARLRCSPMKGHSHVYWYRQLPEEGLKFMVYLQKENIIDESGMPKERFSAEFPKEGPSILRIQQVVRGDSAAYFCASSPTTGQETQYFGPGTRLLVL.

The V gene is TRBV7-2, the J gene TRBJ1-1, with no clear D. Germline CDR1 reads SGHTA; CDR2 reads FQGNSA. The CDR3 spans 14 residues. V shed 5 bases and J shed 8 bases, with 18 bases lying between them. CDR3 in amino acids: CASSHSVGEGEAFF. The CDR3 nucleotides are TGTGCCAGCAGCCACTCCGTCGGGGAAGGGGAAGCTTTCTTT.

This clone was counted a single time. The genes are TRBV2 and TRBJ2-7, with a weak D call TRBD1 (6 bases). Germline V lookup: CDR1 SNHLY, CDR2 FYNNEI. The CDR3 consists of 14 residues. V was pared by 7 bases and J by 0 bases, with 13 bases between. CDR3 DNA sequence: TGTGCCAGCAAATCTGACAGGTCCTCCTACGAGCAGTACTTC. Its protein product is CASKSDRSSYEQYF.

The V and J genes are TRBV5-5 and TRBJ1-2, with no clear D. Germline V gene lookup returns CDR1 SGHKS and CDR2 YYEKEE (reference sequence). The CDR3 has 14 amino acids. Trimming removed 0 bases from V and 4 bases from J, with 10 bases in between. The CDR3 DNA sequence: TGTGCCAGCAGCTTGGAAGGTTGGAGCTATGGCTACACCTTC. This codes for CASSLEGWSYGYTF. The full variable domain, in which reference TRBV5-5 and TRBJ1-2 provide the parts outside the CDR3, is DAGVTQSPTHLIKTRGQQVTLRCSPISGHKSVSWYQQVLGQGPQFIFQYYEKEERGRGNFPDRFSARQFPNYSSELNVNALLLGDSALYLCASSLEGWSYGYTFGSGTRLTVV.

The chain combines TRBV4-1 with TRBJ1-3; TRBD1 aligns across 7 bases. V gave up 0 bases and J gave up 3 bases; unmatched junction bases: 5. The germline gives CDR1 MGHRA, CDR2 YSYEKL. CDR3 length: 16 amino acids. The CDR3 DNA reads TGCGCCAGCAGCCAAGACCTTCCAGGGGGTGGAAACACCATATATTTT. Amino acid sequence: CASSQDLPGGGNTIYF.

In the case of this clone: Other DNA sequences in this sample translate to the same CDR3. J is TRBJ2-7 and V is TRBV7-3, with 11 bases identical to TRBD2. Trimming cost V 2 bases and J 2 bases; bases outside gene matches: 2. In germline, CDR1 is SGHTA, CDR2 FQGTGA. CDR3 size: 15 residues. CDR3 protein: CASSLGTSGTYEQYF. CDR3 bases: TGTGCCAGCAGCTTAGGGACTAGCGGCACCTACGAGCAGTACTTC.

The chain uses TRBV5-1 and TRBJ2-7; no reliable D call. Per the germline V gene, CDR1 is SGHRS and CDR2 is YFSETQ. The CDR3 loop spans 14 amino acids. Trimming left V 4 bases short and J 3 bases short, with 14 bases between. CDR3 DNA: TGCGCCAGCAGCCAAGACCCCTTTGGCTACGAGCAGTACTTC. Its protein is CASSQDPFGYEQYF.

This chain connects TRBV29-1 to TRBJ2-2; D tentatively fits TRBD1 or TRBD2 (5 bases each). Germline-derived CDR1 and CDR2 are SQVTM and ANQGSEA. CDR3 length: 17 amino acids. Trimming left V 4 bases short and J 1 base short, with 19 bases between. CDR3 nucleotide sequence: TGCAGCGTTGGTTTACCCCGGGACGCGAAGAACACCGGGGAGCTGTTTTTT. Encoded protein: CSVGLPRDAKNTGELFF.

The chain combines TRBV11-2 with TRBJ2-5; D is perhaps TRBD2 (6 bases). This CDR3 comprises 14 residues. Trimming took off 4 bases at V and 5 bases at J, with 14 bases between the two ends. Germline assignment: CDR1 SGHAT and CDR2 FQNNGV. The CDR3 sequence: CASSSTSSVETQYF. CDR3 nucleotide sequence: TGTGCCAGCAGCTCGACTAGTAGCGTGGAGACCCAGTACTTC.

On this clone: The sample carries other DNA sequences with the same CDR3. The gene calls are TRBV5-4 and TRBJ2-7, with 7 bases matching TRBD2. CDR1 and CDR2 from the germline V gene are SGHNT and YYREEE (reference sequence). Unmatched junction bases numbered 7, after V lost 4 bases and J lost 3 bases. This CDR3 region has 14 residues. The CDR3 protein is CASSPSGRFYEQYF. The CDR3 DNA reads TGTGCCAGCAGCCCTAGCGGACGTTTCTACGAGCAGTACTTC.

This sequence joins TRBV5-4 and TRBJ2-3; TRBD2 is a possible D gene (6 bases). Trimming shortened V by 0 bases and J by 11 bases, and 13 bases separated the two germline ends. Germline V gene data show CDR1 as SGHNT and CDR2 as YYREEE (reference sequence). The CDR3 has 13 residues. This chain's CDR3 is CASSLGDLGGQYF. The CDR3 DNA reads TGTGCCAGCAGCTTGGGGGACTTGGGAGGGCAGTATTTT.

The sample holds a few counts of this clone. Other DNA variants within this sample encode the same CDR3. The chain has TRBV2 and TRBJ1-2; D gene uncertain. Germline V gives CDR1 SNHLY, CDR2 FYNNEI. The V and J ends lost 2 bases and 5 bases respectively, with 3 bases between them. The CDR3 loop spans 11 amino acids. The CDR3: CASSERYGYTF. CDR3 nucleotides: TGTGCCAGCAGTGAACGGTATGGCTACACCTTC.

The sample holds one count of this clone. CDR3 in DNA: TGCGCCAGCAACAGCTCCGGGCCGGGAGAGACCCAGTACTTC. This gives the protein CASNSSGPGETQYF. This chain connects TRBV5-1 to TRBJ2-5; D is uncertain. Germline V gene data show CDR1 as SGHRS and CDR2 as YFSETQ. Trimming removed 6 bases from V and 4 bases from J, with 16 bases in between. The CDR3 totals 14 residues.